Listed below are T cell receptor beta chains from one sample, sequenced in a study of T cell repertoires in cytomegalovirus infection. TCRdb processed the reads anew with MiXCR; each CDR3 protein has one entry. The table records hundreds of thousands of distinct CDR3 sequences, 15% to 20% of them present only once. Input material: PBMCs. These receptors were taken from a human donor in good health (CMV status not recorded). Some clones in this sample may be carry-over from other donors' samples. Both conserved end residues are part of each CDR3. A D gene is named only where the DNA matches it firmly. Clone size is shown for a subset of rows, as once, few, many or a class of expanded clone.

TRBV20-1	few	TRBJ2-7	TRBD2	CSARVGLAGASSSYEQYF	TGCAGTGCTAGAGTTGGACTAGCGGGGGCCTCAAGCTCCTACGAGCAGTACTTC
TRBV7-2	many	TRBJ1-3	-	CASSFDSGNTIYF	TGTGCCAGCAGCTTTGACTCTGGAAACACCATATATTTT
TRBV12-3/TRBV12-4	many	TRBJ1-1	TRBD1	CASSSRDSSNTEAFF	TGTGCCAGCTCCTCCCGGGACAGTTCGAACACTGAAGCTTTCTTT
TRBV12-3/TRBV12-4	many	TRBJ2-1	-	CASSWVVGGYNEQFF	TGTGCCAGCAGTTGGGTTGTGGGGGGCTACAATGAGCAGTTCTTC
TRBV20-1	few	TRBJ2-1	-	CSAGGDRSNEQFF	TGCAGTGCGGGCGGGGACCGTAGCAATGAGCAGTTCTTC
TRBV25-1	many	TRBJ2-5	-	CASSAQGTQETQYF	TGTGCCAGCAGTGCGCAGGGAACCCAAGAGACCCAGTACTTC
TRBV28	few	TRBJ1-6	-	CASSLRISPLHF	TGTGCCAGCAGTTTACGGATTTCACCCCTCCACTTT
TRBV7-6	many	TRBJ1-1	-	CASTSSPSEAFF	TGTGCCAGCACCTCCAGCCCCTCTGAAGCTTTCTTT
TRBV7-2	many	TRBJ2-7	TRBD2	CASSPGTSIGRVYYEQYF	TGTGCCAGCAGCCCGGGGACTAGCATTGGACGGGTCTACTACGAGCAGTACTTC
TRBV7-9	-	TRBJ2-5	-	CASSQHVQETQYF	TGTGCCAGCAGCCAACACGTCCAAGAGACCCAGTACTTC
TRBV27	-	TRBJ1-2	-	CASISSLGGGYTF	TGTGCCAGCATATCATCACTCGGTGGAGGCTACACCTTC
TRBV12-3/TRBV12-4	many	TRBJ2-2	-	CASSRELPTGELFF	TGTGCCAGCAGCCGAGAATTACCCACCGGGGAGCTGTTTTTT
TRBV29-1	few	TRBJ2-3	-	CSVGVLESTDTQYF	TGCAGCGTTGGGGTACTAGAAAGCACAGATACGCAGTATTTT
TRBV20-1	many	TRBJ2-7	-	CSARGGANSYEQYF	TGCAGTGCTAGAGGAGGGGCGAACTCCTACGAGCAGTACTTC
TRBV6-1	few	TRBJ2-2	TRBD1	CASSEYRGNTGELFF	TGTGCCAGCAGCGAGTACAGGGGAAACACCGGGGAGCTGTTTTTT
TRBV15	-	TRBJ1-1	-	CATSRVQDVAEAFF	TGTGCCACCAGCAGAGTGCAGGATGTGGCTGAAGCTTTCTTT
TRBV20-1	-	TRBJ2-5	TRBD2	CSFRKVGGTGETQYF	TGCAGTTTCCGTAAAGTCGGGGGGACCGGGGAGACCCAGTACTTC
TRBV7-2	many	TRBJ2-7	TRBD1	CASSVPGQTYEQYF	TGTGCCAGCAGCGTACCGGGACAGACATACGAGCAGTACTTC
TRBV10-3	many	TRBJ1-1	-	CAISARQNTEAFF	TGTGCCATCAGTGCTCGGCAGAACACTGAAGCTTTCTTT
TRBV7-8	few	TRBJ2-5	-	CASSLAHSSRETQYF	TGTGCCAGCAGCTTAGCACATTCCTCGCGGGAGACCCAGTACTTC
TRBV7-9	many	TRBJ2-7	-	CASSLGQDYEQYF	TGTGCCAGCAGCTTAGGGCAGGACTACGAGCAGTACTTC
TRBV7-9	-	TRBJ2-5	-	CASGRGSLTETQYF	TGTGCCAGCGGAAGGGGGAGTTTGACAGAGACCCAGTACTTC
TRBV12-3/TRBV12-4	many	TRBJ2-6	-	CASRFIRTGSGANVLTF	TGTGCCAGCAGATTTATACGGACCGGTTCTGGGGCCAACGTCCTGACTTTC
TRBV18	-	TRBJ2-2	TRBD1	CASSPDRGDTGELFF	TGTGCCAGCTCACCGGACAGGGGGGACACCGGGGAGCTGTTTTTT
TRBV6-6	-	TRBJ2-7	-	CASRGREQYF	TGTGCCAGCAGGGGAAGAGAGCAGTACTTC
TRBV7-8	many	TRBJ1-5	TRBD1	CASSLVQGNQPQHF	TGTGCCAGCAGCTTAGTACAGGGGAATCAGCCCCAGCATTTT
TRBV20-1	few	TRBJ1-5	-	CSARDLNNQPQHF	TGCAGTGCTAGAGATCTCAATAATCAGCCCCAGCATTTT
TRBV2	few	TRBJ2-2	-	CASSEMLLRDTGELFF	TGTGCCAGCAGTGAAATGCTCCTACGAGACACCGGGGAGCTGTTTTTT
TRBV12-3/TRBV12-4	-	TRBJ1-1	TRBD1	CASSFRQGVTEAFF	TGTGCCAGCAGTTTTCGACAGGGAGTCACTGAAGCTTTCTTT
TRBV6-2/TRBV6-3	many	TRBJ2-7	-	CASSDGGSQTYEQYF	TGTGCCAGCAGCGACGGGGGCTCTCAAACCTACGAGCAGTACTTC
TRBV7-8	many	TRBJ2-5	-	CASSFGAVAPQETQYF	TGTGCCAGCAGCTTTGGGGCAGTCGCCCCCCAAGAGACCCAGTACTTC
TRBV6-2/TRBV6-3	-	TRBJ2-3	-	CASSYRAGVKDTQYF	TGTGCCAGCAGTTACCGGGCAGGGGTGAAGGATACGCAGTATTTT
TRBV20-1	few	TRBJ1-1	-	CSARSHPDTEAFF	TGCAGTGCTAGATCCCACCCGGATACTGAAGCTTTCTTT
TRBV27	-	TRBJ2-5	-	CASSPLTSPGTQYF	TGTGCCAGCAGTCCGTTGACATCCCCGGGGACCCAGTACTTC
TRBV11-2	many	TRBJ2-1	TRBD2	CASSSGGLAGGPVEQFF	TGTGCCAGCAGCTCGGGAGGGCTAGCGGGGGGGCCTGTTGAGCAGTTCTTC
TRBV15	-	TRBJ2-1	-	CATSRDYDPPLNEQFF	TGTGCCACCAGCAGAGATTACGACCCACCGTTGAATGAGCAGTTCTTC
TRBV19	few	TRBJ1-1	TRBD1	CASSTGTAWVNTEAFF	TGTGCCAGTAGTACCGGGACAGCGTGGGTGAACACTGAAGCTTTCTTT
TRBV10-3	many	TRBJ1-2	-	CAISEAPQGYGYTF	TGTGCCATCAGTGAGGCCCCACAGGGTTACGGCTACACCTTC
TRBV5-4	few	TRBJ1-4	TRBD1	CASSLGPDWTGGGEKLFF	TGTGCCAGCAGCTTGGGCCCCGACTGGACAGGGGGTGGAGAAAAACTGTTTTTT
TRBV5-4	few	TRBJ2-3	-	CASSWGAGSDTQYF	TGTGCCAGCAGTTGGGGCGCCGGGTCAGATACGCAGTATTTT